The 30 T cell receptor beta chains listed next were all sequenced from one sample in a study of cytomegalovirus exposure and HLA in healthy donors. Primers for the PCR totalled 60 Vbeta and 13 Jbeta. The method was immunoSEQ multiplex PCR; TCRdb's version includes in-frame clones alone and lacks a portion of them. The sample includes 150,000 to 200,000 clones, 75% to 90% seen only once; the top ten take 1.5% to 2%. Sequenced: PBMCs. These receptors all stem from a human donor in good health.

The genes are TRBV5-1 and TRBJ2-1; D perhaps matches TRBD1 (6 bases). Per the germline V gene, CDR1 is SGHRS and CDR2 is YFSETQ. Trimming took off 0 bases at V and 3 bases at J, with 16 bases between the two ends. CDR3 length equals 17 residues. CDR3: CASSLDSWTVNYNEQFF. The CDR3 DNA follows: TGCGCCAGCAGCTTGGATAGTTGGACAGTGAACTACAATGAGCAGTTCTTC.

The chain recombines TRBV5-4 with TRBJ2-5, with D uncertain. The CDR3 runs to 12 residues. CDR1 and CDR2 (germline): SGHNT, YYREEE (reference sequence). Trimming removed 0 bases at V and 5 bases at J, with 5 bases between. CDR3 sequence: CASSLDSETQYF. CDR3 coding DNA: TGTGCCAGCAGCTTGGATTCGGAGACCCAGTACTTC. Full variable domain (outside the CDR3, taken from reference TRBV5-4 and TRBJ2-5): ETGVTQSPTHLIKTRGQQVTLRCSSQSGHNTVSWYQQALGQGPQFIFQYYREEENGRGNFPPRFSGLQFPNYSSELNVNALELDDSALYLCASSLDSETQYFGPGTRLLVL.

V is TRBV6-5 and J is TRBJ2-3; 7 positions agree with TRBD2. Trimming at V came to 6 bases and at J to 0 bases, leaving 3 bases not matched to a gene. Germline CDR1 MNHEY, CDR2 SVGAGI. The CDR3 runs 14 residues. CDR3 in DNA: TGTGCCAGCAGGACGGGGGGTAGCACAGATACGCAGTATTTT. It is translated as CASRTGGSTDTQYF.

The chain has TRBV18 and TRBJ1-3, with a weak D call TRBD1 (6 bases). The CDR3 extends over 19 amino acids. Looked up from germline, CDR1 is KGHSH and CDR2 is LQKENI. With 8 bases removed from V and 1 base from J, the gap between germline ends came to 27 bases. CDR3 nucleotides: TGTGCCAGCCTAACCGGAAAAAAGTCAGGGGAACTATCTGGAAACACCATATATTTT. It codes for CASLTGKKSGELSGNTIYF.

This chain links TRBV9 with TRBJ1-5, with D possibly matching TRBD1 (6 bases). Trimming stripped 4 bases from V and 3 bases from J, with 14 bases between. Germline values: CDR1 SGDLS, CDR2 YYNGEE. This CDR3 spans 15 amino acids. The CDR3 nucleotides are TGTGCCAGCAGCCCCGGGGGGCAGGACAATCAGCCCCAGCATTTT. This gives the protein CASSPGGQDNQPQHF.

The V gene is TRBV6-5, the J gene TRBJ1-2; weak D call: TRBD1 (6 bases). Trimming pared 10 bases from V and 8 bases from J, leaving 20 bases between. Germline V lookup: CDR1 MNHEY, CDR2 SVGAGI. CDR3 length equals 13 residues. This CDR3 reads CAITTGIGRGYTF. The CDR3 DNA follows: TGTGCCATCACGACAGGAATAGGACGGGGCTACACCTTC.

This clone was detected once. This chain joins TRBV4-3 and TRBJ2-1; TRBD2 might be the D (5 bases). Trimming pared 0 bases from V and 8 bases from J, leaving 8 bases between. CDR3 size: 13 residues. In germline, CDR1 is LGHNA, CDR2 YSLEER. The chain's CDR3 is CASSQDFGDEQFF. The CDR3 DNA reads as TGCGCCAGCAGCCAAGATTTCGGGGATGAGCAGTTCTTC.

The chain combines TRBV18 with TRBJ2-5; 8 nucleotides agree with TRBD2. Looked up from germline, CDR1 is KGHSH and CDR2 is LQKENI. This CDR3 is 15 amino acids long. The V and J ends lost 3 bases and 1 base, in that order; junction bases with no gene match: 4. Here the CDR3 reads CASSPFSGAQETQYF. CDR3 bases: TGTGCCAGCTCACCGTTTAGCGGGGCCCAAGAGACCCAGTACTTC.

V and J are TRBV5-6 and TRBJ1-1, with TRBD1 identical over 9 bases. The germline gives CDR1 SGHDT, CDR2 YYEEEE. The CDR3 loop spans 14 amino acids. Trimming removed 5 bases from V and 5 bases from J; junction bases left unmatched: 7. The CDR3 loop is CASSLGQGWTEAFF. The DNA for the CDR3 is TGTGCCAGCAGTCTCGGACAGGGGTGGACTGAAGCTTTCTTT.

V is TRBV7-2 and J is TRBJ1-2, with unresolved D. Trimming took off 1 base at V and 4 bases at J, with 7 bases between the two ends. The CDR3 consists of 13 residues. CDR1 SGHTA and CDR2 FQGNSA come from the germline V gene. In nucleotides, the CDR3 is TGTGCCAGCAGCTTAGAAGCCTTCTATGGCTACACCTTC. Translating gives CASSLEAFYGYTF.

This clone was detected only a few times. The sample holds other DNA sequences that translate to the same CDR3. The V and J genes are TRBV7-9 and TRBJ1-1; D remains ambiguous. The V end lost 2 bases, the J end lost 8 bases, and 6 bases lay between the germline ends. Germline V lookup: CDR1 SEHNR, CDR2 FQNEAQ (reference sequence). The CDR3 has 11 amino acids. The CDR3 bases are TGTGCCAGCAGCTTACTACCCGAAGCTTTCTTT. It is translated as CASSLLPEAFF.

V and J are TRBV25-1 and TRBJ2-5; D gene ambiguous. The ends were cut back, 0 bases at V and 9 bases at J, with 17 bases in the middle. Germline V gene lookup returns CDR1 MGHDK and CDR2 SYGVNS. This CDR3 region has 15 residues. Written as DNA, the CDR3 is TGTGCCAGCAGTGAATATGGCAGAAGATATGAGGCCCAGTACTTC. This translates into CASSEYGRRYEAQYF.

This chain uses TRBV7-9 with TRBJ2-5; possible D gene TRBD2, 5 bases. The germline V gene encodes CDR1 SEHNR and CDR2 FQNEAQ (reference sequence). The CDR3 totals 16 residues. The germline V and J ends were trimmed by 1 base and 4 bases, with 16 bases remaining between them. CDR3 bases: TGTGCCAGCAGCTTAGAACTAGGCGGAGCCGGAGAGACCCAGTACTTC. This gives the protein CASSLELGGAGETQYF.

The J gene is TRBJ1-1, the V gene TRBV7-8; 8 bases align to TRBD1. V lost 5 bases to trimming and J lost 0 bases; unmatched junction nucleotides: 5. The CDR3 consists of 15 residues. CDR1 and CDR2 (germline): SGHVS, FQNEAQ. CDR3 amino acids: CASSILQGVNTEAFF. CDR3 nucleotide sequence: TGTGCCAGCAGCATCCTACAGGGGGTGAACACTGAAGCTTTCTTT.

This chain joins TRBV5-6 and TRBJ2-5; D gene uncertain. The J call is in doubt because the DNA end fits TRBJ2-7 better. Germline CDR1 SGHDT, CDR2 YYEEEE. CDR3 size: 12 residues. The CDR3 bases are TGTGCCAGCAGCTATTATAATCACGAGCAGTACTTC. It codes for CASSYYNHEQYF.

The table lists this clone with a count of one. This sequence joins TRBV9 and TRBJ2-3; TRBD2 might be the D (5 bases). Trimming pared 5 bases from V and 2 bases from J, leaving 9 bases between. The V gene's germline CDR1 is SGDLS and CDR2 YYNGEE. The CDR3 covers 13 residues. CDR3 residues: CASSGLSTDTQYF. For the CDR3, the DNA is TGTGCCAGCAGTGGACTCTCCACAGATACGCAGTATTTT.

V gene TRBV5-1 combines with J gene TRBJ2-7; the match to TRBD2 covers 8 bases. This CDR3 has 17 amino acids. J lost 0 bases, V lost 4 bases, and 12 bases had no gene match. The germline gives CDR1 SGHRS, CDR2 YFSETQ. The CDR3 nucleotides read TGCGCCAGCAGCAAACGGGAGGGGCAGCGAAGCTCCTACGAGCAGTACTTC. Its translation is CASSKREGQRSSYEQYF.

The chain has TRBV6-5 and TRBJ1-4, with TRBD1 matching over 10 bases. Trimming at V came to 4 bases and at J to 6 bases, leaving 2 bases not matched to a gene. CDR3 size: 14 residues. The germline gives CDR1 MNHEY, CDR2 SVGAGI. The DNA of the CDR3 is TGTGCCAGCAGTTGGGACAGGGGAGATGAAAAACTGTTTTTT. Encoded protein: CASSWDRGDEKLFF.

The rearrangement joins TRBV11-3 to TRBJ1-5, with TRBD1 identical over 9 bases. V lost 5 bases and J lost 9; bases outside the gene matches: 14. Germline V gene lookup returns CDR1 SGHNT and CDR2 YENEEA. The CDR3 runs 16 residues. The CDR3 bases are TGTGCCAGCAGCACAGGGGGCAATTGTTCGTTTTGGCCCCAGCATTTT. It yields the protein CASSTGGNCSFWPQHF.

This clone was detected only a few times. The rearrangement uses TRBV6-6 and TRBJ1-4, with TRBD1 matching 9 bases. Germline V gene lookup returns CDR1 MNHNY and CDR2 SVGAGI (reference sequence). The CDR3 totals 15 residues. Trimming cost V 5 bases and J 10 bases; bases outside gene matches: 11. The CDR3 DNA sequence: TGTGCCAGCAGTACGCGGGACAGGGCCAGCTCAAAACTGTTTTTT. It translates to CASSTRDRASSKLFF.

The CDR3 nucleotides read TGTGCCAGCAAGGCCGACAGGGGTGGTGAAAAACTGTTTTTT. Translation: CASKADRGGEKLFF. The J gene is TRBJ1-4, the V gene TRBV2; 8 bases are a match to TRBD1. The J segment lost 7 bases and the V segment lost 7 bases, leaving 8 bases of the junction unmatched. Germline lookup yields CDR1 SNHLY and CDR2 FYNNEI. This CDR3 is 14 amino acids long.

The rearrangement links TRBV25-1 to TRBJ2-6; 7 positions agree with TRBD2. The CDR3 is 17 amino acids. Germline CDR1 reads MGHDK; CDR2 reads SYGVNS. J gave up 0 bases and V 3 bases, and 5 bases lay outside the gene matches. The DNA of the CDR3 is TGTGCCAGCAGTGATTGGGGGGGGACCTCTGGGGCCAACGTCCTGACTTTC. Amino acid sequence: CASSDWGGTSGANVLTF.

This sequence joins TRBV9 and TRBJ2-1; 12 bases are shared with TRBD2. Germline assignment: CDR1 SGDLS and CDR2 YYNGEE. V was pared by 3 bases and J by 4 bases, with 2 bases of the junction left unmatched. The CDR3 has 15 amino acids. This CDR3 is CASSALAGGYNEQFF. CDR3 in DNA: TGTGCCAGCAGCGCCCTAGCGGGGGGGTACAATGAGCAGTTCTTC.

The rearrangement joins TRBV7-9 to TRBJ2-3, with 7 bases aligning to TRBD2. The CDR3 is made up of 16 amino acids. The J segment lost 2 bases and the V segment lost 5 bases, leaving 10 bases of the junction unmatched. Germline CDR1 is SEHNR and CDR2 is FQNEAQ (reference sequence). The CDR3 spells CASSPEAGRNTDTQYF. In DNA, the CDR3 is TGTGCCAGCAGCCCTGAAGCGGGGAGAAACACAGATACGCAGTATTTT.

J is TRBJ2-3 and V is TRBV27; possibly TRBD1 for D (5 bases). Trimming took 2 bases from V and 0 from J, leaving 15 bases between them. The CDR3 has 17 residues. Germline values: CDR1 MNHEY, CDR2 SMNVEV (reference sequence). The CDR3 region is CASSLRKGDRSTDTQYF. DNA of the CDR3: TGTGCCAGCAGTTTAAGGAAGGGCGACAGAAGCACAGATACGCAGTATTTT.

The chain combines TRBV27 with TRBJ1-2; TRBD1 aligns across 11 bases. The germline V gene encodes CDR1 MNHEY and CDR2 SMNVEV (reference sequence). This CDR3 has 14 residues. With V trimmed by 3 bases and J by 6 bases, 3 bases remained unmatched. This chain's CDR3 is CASSLGQGGNGYTF. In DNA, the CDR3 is TGTGCCAGCAGTTTGGGACAGGGGGGGAATGGCTACACCTTC.

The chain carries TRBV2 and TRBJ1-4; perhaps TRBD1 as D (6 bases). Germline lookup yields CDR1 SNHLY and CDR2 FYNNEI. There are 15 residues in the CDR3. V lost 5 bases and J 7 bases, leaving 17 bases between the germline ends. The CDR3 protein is CASSSYREATEKLFF. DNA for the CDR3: TGTGCCAGCAGTTCCTACAGGGAAGCGACTGAAAAACTGTTTTTT.

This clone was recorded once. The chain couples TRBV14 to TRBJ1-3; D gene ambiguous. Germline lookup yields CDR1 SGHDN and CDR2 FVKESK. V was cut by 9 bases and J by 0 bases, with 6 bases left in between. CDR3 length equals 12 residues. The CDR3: CARRGSGNTIYF. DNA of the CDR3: TGTGCCAGGCGGGGCTCTGGAAACACCATATATTTT.

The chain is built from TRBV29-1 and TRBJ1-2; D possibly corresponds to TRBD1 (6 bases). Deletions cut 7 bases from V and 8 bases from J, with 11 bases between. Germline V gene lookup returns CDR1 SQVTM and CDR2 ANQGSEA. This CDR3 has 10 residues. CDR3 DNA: TGCAGCGATACAGGGTTGGGCTACACCTTC. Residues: CSDTGLGYTF.

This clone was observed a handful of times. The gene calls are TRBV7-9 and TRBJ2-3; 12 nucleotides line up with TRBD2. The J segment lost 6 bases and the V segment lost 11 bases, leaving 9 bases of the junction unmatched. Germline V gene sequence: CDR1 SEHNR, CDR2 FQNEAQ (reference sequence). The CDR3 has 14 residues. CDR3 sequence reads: CALLTSGGADTQYF. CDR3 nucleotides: TGTGCCTTGTTGACTAGCGGGGGCGCCGATACGCAGTATTTT. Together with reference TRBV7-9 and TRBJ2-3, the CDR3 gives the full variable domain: DTGVSQNPRHKITKRGQNVTFRCDPISEHNRLYWYRQTLGQGPEFLTYFQNEAQLEKSRLLSDRFSAERPKGSFSTLEIQRTEQGDSAMYLCALLTSGGADTQYFGPGTRLTVL.